This T cell receptor (beta chain) is drawn from a study of chemoradiotherapy in HPV16-positive cancers. Overall study: Candidate HPV-specific T-cell clones and common TCR motifs came from functional assays in a couple of HPV16-positive patients. Overall study findings and caveats: For HPV16-positive patients, expanding HPV-responsive T cells associated with longer recurrence-free survival. Candidate HPV-specific clones and E7-related TCR motifs grew in tumor during treatment. The functional HPV-specific definition rests on just a couple of HPV16-positive patients.

With regard to this clone: Its antigen is currently unknown.

The CDR3 runs 15 residues. Trimming pared 5 bases from V and 0 bases from J, leaving 8 bases between. Germline V gene sequence: CDR1 MNHEY, CDR2 SVGAGI. This table comes from immunoSEQ multiplex PCR, and its TCRdb copy is limited to in-frame clones, with some not included. The sample consists of roughly 39,000 clones, under 80% of them appearing once. The source material was blood, sampled from a patient who underwent chemoradiotherapy. The V gene is TRBV6-5, the J gene TRBJ2-6; possibly TRBD2 for D (5 bases). This TCR derives from a human donor with HPV-associated anogenital cancer. The CDR3 region has the DNA TGTGCCAGCAGTCTTGGACTCTCTGGGGCCAACGTCCTGACTTTC. This sequence encodes CASSLGLSGANVLTF.